Listed here is a single T cell receptor beta chain. Its specificity is unknown. Assay used: immunoSEQ multiplex PCR; TCRdb lists only in-frame clones, some missing. The table includes more than 2,000,000 clones, 80% to 95% detected once. These data come from a study of shared clonotypes between healthy human individuals. As for the study in general: Per donor, CD8 memory used one plate, CD8 naive used two, CD4 memory used three and CD4 naive used three.

Germline CDR1 reads MDHEN; CDR2 reads SYDVKM. This CDR3 contains 16 residues. V lost 1 base to trimming and J lost 3 bases; unmatched junction nucleotides: 6. Whole-study results and caveats: The generation probabilities recorded for non-shared clonotypes fell below those of clonotypes shared by all four donors.

The receptor was derived from a man aged 18 to 29 in good health. Some clones in this sample may be carry-over from other donors' samples. The sample taken for sequencing was naive CD4+ T cells from PBMCs. The subset denotes: CD45RA+ positively selected. The chain uses TRBV28 and TRBJ1-3; 7 nucleotides line up with TRBD1. CDR3 residues: CASSLFGGGDGNTIYF. The DNA of the CDR3 is TGTGCCAGCAGTTTATTTGGAGGGGGCGATGGAAACACCATATATTTT.